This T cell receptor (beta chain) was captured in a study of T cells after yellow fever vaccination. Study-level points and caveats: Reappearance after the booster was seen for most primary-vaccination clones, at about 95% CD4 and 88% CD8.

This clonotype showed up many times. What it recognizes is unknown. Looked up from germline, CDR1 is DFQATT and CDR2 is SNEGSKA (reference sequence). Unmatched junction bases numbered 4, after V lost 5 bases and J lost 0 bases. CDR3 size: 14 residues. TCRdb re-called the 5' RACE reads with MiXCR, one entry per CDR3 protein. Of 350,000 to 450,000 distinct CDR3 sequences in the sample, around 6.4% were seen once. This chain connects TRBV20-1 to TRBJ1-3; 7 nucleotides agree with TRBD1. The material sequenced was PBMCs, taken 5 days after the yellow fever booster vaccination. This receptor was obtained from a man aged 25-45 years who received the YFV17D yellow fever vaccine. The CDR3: CSAGDSISGNTIYF. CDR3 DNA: TGCAGTGCTGGGGACAGCATCTCTGGAAACACCATATATTTT.